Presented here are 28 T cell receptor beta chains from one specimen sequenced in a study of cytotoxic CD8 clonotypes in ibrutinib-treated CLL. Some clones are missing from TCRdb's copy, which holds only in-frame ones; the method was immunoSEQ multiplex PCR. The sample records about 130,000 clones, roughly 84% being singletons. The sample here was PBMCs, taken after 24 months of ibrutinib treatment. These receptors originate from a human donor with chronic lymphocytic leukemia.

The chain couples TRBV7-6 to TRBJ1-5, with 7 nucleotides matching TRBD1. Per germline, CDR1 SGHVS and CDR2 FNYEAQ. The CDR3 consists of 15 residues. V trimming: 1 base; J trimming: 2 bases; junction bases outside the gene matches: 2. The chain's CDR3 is CASSLGDRRNQPQHF. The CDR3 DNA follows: TGTGCCAGCAGCTTAGGGGACAGACGCAATCAGCCCCAGCATTTT. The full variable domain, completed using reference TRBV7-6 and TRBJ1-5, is GAGVSQSPRYKVTKRGQDVALRCDPISGHVSLYWYRQALGQGPEFLTYFNYEAQQDKSGLPNDRFSAERPEGSISTLTIQRTEQRDSAMYRCASSLGDRRNQPQHFGDGTRLSIL.

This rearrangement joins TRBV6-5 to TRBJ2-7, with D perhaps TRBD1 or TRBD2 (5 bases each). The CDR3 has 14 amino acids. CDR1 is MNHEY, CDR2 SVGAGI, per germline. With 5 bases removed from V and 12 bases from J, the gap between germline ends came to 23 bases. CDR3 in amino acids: CASSTPSYQGPWYF. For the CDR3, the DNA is TGTGCCAGCAGTACCCCGTCTTACCAGGGACCATGGTACTTC.

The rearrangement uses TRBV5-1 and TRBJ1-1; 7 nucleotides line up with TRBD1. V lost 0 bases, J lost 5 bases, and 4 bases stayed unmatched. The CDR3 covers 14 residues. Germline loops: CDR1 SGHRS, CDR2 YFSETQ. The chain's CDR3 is CASSLGGGGTEAFF. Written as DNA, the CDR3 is TGCGCCAGCAGCTTGGGAGGGGGCGGGACTGAAGCTTTCTTT.

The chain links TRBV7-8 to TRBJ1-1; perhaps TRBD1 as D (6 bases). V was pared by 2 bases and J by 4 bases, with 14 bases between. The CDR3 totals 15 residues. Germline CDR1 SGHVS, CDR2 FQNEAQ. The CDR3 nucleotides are TGTGCCAGCAGCTTACCAGCGAGGGGGTTCACTGAAGCTTTCTTT. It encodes CASSLPARGFTEAFF.

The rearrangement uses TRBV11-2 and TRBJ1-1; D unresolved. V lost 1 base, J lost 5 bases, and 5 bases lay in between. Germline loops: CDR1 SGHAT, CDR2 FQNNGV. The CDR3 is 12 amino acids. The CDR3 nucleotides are TGTGCCAGCAGCTTAGCGGGAACTGAAGCTTTCTTT. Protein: CASSLAGTEAFF. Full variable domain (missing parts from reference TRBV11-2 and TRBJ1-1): EAGVAQSPRYKIIEKRQSVAFWCNPISGHATLYWYQQILGQGPKLLIQFQNNGVVDDSQLPKDRFSAERLKGVDSTLKIQPAKLEDSAVYLCASSLAGTEAFFGQGTRLTVV.

The CDR3 sequence is CASNRAGDYNEQFF. The CDR3 DNA reads as TGTGCCAGCAACCGGGCAGGGGATTACAATGAGCAGTTCTTC. The chain recombines TRBV5-5 with TRBJ2-1; D is perhaps TRBD1 (6 bases). Germline assignment: CDR1 SGHKS and CDR2 YYEKEE (reference sequence). The CDR3 covers 14 residues. Between the trimmed V and J ends, which lost 6 bases and 4 bases, there was a span of 14 bases.

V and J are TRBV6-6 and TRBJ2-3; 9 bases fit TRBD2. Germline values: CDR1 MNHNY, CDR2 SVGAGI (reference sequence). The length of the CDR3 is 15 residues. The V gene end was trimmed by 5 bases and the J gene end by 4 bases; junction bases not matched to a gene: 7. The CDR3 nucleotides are TGTGCCAGCAGTCCGCGGGGGGGCCCCCCAGATACGCAGTATTTT. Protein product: CASSPRGGPPDTQYF.

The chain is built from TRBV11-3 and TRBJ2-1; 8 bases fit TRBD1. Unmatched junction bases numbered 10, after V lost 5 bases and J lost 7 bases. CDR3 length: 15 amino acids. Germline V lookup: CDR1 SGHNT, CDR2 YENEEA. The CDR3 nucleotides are TGTGCCAGCAGCCGCCGACAGGGGCTGGATAATGAGCAGTTCTTC. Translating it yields CASSRRQGLDNEQFF.

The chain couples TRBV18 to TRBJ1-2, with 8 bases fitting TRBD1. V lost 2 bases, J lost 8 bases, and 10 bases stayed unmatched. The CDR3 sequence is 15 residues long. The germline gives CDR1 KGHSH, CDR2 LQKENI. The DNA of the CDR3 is TGTGCCAGCTCACCATACGCCCAGGGGGCGTCCGGCTACACCTTC. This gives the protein CASSPYAQGASGYTF.

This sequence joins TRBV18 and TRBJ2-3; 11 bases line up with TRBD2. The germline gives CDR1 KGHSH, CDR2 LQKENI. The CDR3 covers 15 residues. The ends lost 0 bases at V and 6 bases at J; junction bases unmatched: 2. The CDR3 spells CASSPPLAGADTQYF. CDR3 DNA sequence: TGTGCCAGCTCACCACCACTAGCGGGGGCCGATACGCAGTATTTT.

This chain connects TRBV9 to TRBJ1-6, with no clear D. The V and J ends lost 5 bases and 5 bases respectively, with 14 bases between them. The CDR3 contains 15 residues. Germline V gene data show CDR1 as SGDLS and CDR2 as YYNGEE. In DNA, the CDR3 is TGTGCCAGCAGACCGACCGGAACCGATAATTCACCCCTCCACTTT. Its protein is CASRPTGTDNSPLHF.

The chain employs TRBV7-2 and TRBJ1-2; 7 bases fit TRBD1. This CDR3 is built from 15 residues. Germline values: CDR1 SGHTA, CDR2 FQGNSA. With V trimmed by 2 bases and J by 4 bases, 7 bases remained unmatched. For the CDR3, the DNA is TGTGCCAGCAGCTTAAGCGAGGGGGCCGGCTATGGCTACACCTTC. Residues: CASSLSEGAGYGYTF.

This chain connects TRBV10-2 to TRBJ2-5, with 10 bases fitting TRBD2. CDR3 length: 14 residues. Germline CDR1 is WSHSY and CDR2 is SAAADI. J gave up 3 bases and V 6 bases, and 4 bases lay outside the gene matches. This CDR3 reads CASSGLAVKETQYF. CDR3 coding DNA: TGCGCCAGCAGCGGACTAGCGGTCAAAGAGACCCAGTACTTC.

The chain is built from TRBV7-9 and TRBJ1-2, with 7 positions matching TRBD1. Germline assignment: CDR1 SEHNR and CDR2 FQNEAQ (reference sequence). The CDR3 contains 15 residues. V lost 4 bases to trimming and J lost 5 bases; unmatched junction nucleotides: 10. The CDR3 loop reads CASSSPDRVWYGYTF. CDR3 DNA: TGTGCCAGCAGCTCACCAGACAGGGTGTGGTATGGCTACACCTTC. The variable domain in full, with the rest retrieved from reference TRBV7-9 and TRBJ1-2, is DTGVSQNPRHKITKRGQNVTFRCDPISEHNRLYWYRQTLGQGPEFLTYFQNEAQLEKSRLLSDRFSAERPKGSFSTLEIQRTEQGDSAMYLCASSSPDRVWYGYTFGSGTRLTVV.

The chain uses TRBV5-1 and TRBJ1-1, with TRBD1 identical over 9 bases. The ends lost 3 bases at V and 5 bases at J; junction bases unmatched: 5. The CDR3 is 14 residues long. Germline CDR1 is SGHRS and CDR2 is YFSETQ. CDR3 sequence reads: CASSSGQGETEAFF. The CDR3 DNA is TGCGCCAGCAGCTCGGGACAGGGAGAGACTGAAGCTTTCTTT.

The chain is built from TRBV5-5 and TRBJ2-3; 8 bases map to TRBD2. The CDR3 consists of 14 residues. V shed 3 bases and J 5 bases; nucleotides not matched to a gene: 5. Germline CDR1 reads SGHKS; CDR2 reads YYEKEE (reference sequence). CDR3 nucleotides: TGTGCCAGCAGCTACGGGACTAGGGGAGATACGCAGTATTTT. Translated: CASSYGTRGDTQYF. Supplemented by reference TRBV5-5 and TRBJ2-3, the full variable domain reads DAGVTQSPTHLIKTRGQQVTLRCSPISGHKSVSWYQQVLGQGPQFIFQYYEKEERGRGNFPDRFSARQFPNYSSELNVNALLLGDSALYLCASSYGTRGDTQYFGPGTRLTVL.

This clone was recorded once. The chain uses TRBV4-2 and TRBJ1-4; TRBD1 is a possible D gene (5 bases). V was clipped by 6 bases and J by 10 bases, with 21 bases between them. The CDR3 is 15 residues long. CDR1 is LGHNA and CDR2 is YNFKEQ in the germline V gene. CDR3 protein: CASRTSSPGGGKLFF. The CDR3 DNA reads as TGTGCCAGCAGGACAAGTTCCCCCGGGGGAGGAAAACTGTTTTTT.

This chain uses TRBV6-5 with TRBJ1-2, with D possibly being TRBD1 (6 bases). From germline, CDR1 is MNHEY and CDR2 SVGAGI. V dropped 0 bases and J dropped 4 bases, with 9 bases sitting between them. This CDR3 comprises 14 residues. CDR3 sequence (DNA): TGTGCCAGCAGTTACTCGACGGACAGCTATGGCTACACCTTC. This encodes CASSYSTDSYGYTF.

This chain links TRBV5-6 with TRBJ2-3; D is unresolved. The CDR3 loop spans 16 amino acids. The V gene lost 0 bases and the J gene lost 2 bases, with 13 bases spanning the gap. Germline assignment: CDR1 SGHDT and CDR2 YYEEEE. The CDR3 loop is CASSLGLVQDTDTQYF. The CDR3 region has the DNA TGTGCCAGCAGCTTGGGGCTTGTCCAAGACACAGATACGCAGTATTTT.

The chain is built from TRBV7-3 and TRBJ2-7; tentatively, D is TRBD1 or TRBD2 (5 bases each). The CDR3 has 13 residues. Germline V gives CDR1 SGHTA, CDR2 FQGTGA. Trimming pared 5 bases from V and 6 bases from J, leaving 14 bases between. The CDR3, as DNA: TGTGCCAGCAGCCCCTCCGGGACGATCGAGCAGTACTTC. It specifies CASSPSGTIEQYF.

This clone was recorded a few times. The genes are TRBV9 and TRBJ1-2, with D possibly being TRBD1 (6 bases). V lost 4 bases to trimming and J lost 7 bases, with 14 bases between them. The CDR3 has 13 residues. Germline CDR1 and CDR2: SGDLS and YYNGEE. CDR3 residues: CASSRGGSGGYTF. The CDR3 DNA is TGTGCCAGCAGCAGAGGGGGTTCGGGTGGCTACACCTTC.

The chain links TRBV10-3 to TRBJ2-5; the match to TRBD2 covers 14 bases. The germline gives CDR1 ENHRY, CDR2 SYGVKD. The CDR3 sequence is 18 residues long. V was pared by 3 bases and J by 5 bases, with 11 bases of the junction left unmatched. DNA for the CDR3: TGTGCCATCAGTGAACGGACTAGCGGGGGGTCGAAGAAGGAGACCCAGTACTTC. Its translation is CAISERTSGGSKKETQYF.

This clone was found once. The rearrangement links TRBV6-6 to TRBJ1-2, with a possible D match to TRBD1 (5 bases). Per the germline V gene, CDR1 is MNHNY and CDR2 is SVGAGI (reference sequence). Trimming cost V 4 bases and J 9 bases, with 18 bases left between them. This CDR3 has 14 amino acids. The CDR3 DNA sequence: TGTGCCAGCAGTTCCGCACTCAGCCAGGGTCGCTACACCTTC. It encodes CASSSALSQGRYTF.

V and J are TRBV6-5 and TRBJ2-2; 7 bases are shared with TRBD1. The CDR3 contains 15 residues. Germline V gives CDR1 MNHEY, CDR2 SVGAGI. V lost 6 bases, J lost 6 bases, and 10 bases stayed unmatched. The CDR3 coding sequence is TGTGCCAGCAGAAAAATGACAGGGCCGGCCGGGGAGCTGTTTTTT. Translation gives CASRKMTGPAGELFF.

CDR3 protein: CASSLAGGVPPRETQYF. The CDR3 DNA reads TGTGCCAGCAGTCTAGCGGGGGGAGTCCCTCCAAGGGAGACCCAGTACTTC. The chain uses TRBV9 and TRBJ2-5; 11 nucleotides align to TRBD2. The germline CDR1 and CDR2 sequences are SGDLS and YYNGEE. The CDR3 has 17 residues. V lost 5 bases, J lost 5 bases, and 14 bases stayed unmatched.

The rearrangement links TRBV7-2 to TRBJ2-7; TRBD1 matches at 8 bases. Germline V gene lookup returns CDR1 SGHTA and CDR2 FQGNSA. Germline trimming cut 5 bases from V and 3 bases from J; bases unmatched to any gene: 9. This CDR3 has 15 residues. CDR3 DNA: TGTGCCAGCAGCAGGAGACAGGGGATGGTCTACGAGCAGTACTTC. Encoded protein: CASSRRQGMVYEQYF.

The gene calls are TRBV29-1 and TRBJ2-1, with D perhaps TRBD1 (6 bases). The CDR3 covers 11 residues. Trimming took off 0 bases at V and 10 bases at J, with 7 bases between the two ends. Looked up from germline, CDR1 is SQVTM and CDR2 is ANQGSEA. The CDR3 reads CSVEDTGEQFF. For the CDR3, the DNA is TGCAGCGTTGAAGATACAGGGGAGCAGTTCTTC.

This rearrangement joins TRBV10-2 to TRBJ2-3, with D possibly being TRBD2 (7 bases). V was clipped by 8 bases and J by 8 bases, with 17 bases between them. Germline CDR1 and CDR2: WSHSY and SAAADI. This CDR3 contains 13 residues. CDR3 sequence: CASLRGGLGTQYF. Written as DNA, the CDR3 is TGCGCCAGCCTGAGGGGGGGTCTTGGTACGCAGTATTTT.